The present TCR beta chain was sequenced within a study of shared clonotypes between healthy human individuals. General study findings and limits: Shared across a few donors were around 5% of the naive CD4 clonotypes.

A note on this clone: The antigen is unknown.

Trimming removed 4 bases from V and 3 bases from J; junction bases left unmatched: 10. The CDR3 extends over 16 amino acids. Germline loops: CDR1 MNHEY, CDR2 SVGAGI. The assay was immunoSEQ multiplex PCR, and TCRdb's table has in-frame clones only and misses some. The sample shows 2 million to 2.5 million clones, almost 96% of them seen only once. This clonotype was sampled from a young man in good health. The chain combines TRBV6-5 with TRBJ2-7; 9 positions match TRBD2. The sample consisted of naive CD4+ T cells sorted from blood. The subset was: CD45RA+ positively selected. The CDR3 spells CASSSSLLAGNYEQYF. The CDR3 bases are TGTGCCAGCAGTTCCTCTTTACTAGCGGGTAACTACGAGCAGTACTTC.